This TCR beta chain was documented in a study of CD8 T cells in ankylosing spondylitis. The study's findings and limits: Disease-linked clones bore a CD8+ phenotype, appearing relatively rarely in peripheral blood. Disease-associated clones were reportedly significantly overrepresented in matched ankylosing spondylitis synovial fluid. Typical of ankylosing spondylitis blood, it appeared, was a TCR beta motif of about eight highly homologous variants.

This clonotype showed up many times. The antigen remains unidentified. Looked up from germline, CDR1 is SQVTM and CDR2 is ANQGSEA. Trimming removed 5 bases at V and 1 base at J, with 14 bases between. The CDR3 sequence is 14 residues long. Using quantitative 5'-RACE with molecular barcodes, the authors made TCR beta libraries. One entry per CDR3 protein, called by TCRdb with MiXCR from the 5' RACE reads. The table has 200,000 to 300,000 distinct CDR3 sequences, roughly 10% seen once; the top ten hold under 8%. The sequenced material came from blood, either unsorted or a sorted T cell fraction (not recorded which). The chain links TRBV29-1 to TRBJ1-1; a weak D match, TRBD1 (5 bases). The source of this sequence is a male donor with ankylosing spondylitis or in good health (not recorded which). The CDR3 bases are TGCAGCGTTCTGGGGCTCCGGACGAACACTGAAGCTTTCTTT. Amino acid sequence: CSVLGLRTNTEAFF.